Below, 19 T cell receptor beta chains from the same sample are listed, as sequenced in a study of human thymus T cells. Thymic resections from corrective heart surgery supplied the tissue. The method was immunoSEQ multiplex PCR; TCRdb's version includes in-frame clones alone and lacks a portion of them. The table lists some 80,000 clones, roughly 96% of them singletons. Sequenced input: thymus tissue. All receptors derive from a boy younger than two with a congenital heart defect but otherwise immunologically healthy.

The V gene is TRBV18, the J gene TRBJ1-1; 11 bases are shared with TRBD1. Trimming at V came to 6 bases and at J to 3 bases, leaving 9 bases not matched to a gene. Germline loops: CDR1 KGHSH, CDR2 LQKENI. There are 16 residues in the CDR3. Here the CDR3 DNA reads TGTGCCAGCTCCCGGACAGGGGGCGTAATTCACACTGAAGCTTTCTTT. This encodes CASSRTGGVIHTEAFF.

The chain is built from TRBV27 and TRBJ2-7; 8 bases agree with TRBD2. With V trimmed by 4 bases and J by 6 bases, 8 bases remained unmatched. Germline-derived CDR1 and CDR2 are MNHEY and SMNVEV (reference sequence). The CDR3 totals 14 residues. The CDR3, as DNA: TGTGCCAGCAGTTGGGCGAGCGGGGGCCGCGAGCAGTACTTC. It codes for CASSWASGGREQYF.

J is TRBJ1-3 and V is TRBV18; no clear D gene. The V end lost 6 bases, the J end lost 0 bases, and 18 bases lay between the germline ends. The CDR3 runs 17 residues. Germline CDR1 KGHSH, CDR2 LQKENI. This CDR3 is CASSTEEALLSGNTIYF. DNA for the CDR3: TGTGCCAGCTCCACCGAGGAGGCCCTGCTCTCTGGAAACACCATATATTTT.

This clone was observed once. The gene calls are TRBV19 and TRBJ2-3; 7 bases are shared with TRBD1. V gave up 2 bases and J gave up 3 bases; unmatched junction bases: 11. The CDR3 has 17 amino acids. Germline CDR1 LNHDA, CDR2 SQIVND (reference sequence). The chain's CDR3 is CASSIFRATGLTDTQYF. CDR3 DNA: TGTGCCAGTAGTATATTTAGAGCGACAGGGCTGACAGATACGCAGTATTTT.

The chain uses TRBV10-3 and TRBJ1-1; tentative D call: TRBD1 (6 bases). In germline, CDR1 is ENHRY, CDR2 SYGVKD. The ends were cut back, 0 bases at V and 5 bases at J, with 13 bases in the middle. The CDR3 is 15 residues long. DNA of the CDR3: TGTGCCATCAGTGAGTCGGTACAGGGAGGGACTGAAGCTTTCTTT. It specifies CAISESVQGGTEAFF.

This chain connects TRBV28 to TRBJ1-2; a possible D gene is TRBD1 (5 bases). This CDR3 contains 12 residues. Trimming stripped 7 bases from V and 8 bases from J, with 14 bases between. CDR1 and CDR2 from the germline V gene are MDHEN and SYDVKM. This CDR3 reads CASTPPGGGYTF. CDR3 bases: TGTGCCAGCACCCCACCGGGGGGGGGCTACACCTTC.

The CDR3 sequence is CATLRRQGAAEAFF. The CDR3 region has the DNA TGTGCCACCCTACGTCGACAGGGGGCGGCTGAAGCTTTCTTT. The chain recombines TRBV10-3 with TRBJ1-1; 10 bases align to TRBD1. V lost 10 bases and J lost 6; bases outside the gene matches: 11. The CDR3 contains 14 residues. The germline gives CDR1 ENHRY, CDR2 SYGVKD.

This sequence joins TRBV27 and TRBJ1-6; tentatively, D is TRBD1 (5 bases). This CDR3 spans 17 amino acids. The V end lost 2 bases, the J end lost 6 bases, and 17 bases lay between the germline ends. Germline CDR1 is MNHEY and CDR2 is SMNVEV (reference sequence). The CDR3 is CASSLTSDDSPNSPLHF. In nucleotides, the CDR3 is TGTGCCAGCAGTTTAACGTCCGATGACAGCCCTAATTCACCCCTCCACTTT.

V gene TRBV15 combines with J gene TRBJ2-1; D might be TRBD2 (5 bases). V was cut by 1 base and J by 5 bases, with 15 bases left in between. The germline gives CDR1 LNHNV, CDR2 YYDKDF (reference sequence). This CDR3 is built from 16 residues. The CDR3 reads CATSRGMTGNHNEQFF. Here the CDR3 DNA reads TGTGCCACCAGCAGAGGAATGACGGGGAACCACAATGAGCAGTTCTTC. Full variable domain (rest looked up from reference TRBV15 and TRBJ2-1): DAMVIQNPRYQVTQFGKPVTLSCSQTLNHNVMYWYQQKSSQAPKLLFHYYDKDFNNEADTPDNFQSRRPNTSFCFLDIRSPGLGDTAMYLCATSRGMTGNHNEQFFGPGTRLTVL.

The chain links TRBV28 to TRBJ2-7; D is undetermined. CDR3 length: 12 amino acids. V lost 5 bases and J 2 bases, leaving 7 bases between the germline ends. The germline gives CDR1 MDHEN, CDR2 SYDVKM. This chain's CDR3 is CASSNLTYEQYF. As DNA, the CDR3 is TGTGCCAGCAGTAACCTTACCTACGAGCAGTACTTC. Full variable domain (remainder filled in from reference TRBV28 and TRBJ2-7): DVKVTQSSRYLVKRTGEKVFLECVQDMDHENMFWYRQDPGLGLRLIYFSYDVKMKEKGDIPEGYSVSREKKERFSLILESASTNQTSMYLCASSNLTYEQYFGPGTRLTVT.

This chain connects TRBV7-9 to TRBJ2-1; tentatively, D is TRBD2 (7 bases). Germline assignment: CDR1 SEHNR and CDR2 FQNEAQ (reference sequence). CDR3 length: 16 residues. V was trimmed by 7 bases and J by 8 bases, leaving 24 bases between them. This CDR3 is CASTPSWGGAFDEQFF. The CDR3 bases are TGTGCCAGCACCCCAAGCTGGGGGGGGGCCTTTGATGAGCAGTTCTTC. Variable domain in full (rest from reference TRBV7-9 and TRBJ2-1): DTGVSQNPRHKITKRGQNVTFRCDPISEHNRLYWYRQTLGQGPEFLTYFQNEAQLEKSRLLSDRFSAERPKGSFSTLEIQRTEQGDSAMYLCASTPSWGGAFDEQFFGPGTRLTVL.

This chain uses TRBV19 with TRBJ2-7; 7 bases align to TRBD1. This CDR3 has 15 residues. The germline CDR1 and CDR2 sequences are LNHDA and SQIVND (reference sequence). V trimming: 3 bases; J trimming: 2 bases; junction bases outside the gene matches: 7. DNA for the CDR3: TGTGCCAGTAGTATGATATTTGGACAGGCCTACGAGCAGTACTTC. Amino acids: CASSMIFGQAYEQYF.

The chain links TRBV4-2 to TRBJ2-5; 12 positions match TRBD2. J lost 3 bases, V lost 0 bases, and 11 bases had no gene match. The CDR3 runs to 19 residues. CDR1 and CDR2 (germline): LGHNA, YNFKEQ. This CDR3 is CASSQDLGLAGGPEETQYF. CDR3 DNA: TGTGCCAGCAGCCAAGATTTGGGTCTAGCGGGAGGGCCAGAAGAGACCCAGTACTTC.

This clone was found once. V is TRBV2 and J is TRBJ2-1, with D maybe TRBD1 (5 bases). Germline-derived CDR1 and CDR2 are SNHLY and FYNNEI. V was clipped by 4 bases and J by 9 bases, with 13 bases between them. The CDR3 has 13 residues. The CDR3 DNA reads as TGTGCCAGCAGTGTGCCAGGGTGGTGTGAGCAGTTCTTC. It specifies CASSVPGWCEQFF.

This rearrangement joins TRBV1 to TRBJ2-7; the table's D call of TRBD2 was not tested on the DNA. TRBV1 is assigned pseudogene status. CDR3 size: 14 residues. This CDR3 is CTSSRGLAGREQYF. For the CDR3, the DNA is TGCACCAGCAGTCGTGGACTAGCGGGACGCGAGCAGTACTTC.

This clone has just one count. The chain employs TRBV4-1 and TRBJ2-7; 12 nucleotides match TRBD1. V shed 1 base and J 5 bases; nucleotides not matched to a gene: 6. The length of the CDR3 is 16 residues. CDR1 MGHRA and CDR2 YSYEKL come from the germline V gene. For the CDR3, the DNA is TGCGCCAGCAGCCAAGTCGGGACAGGGGGCATCAACGAGCAGTACTTC. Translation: CASSQVGTGGINEQYF.

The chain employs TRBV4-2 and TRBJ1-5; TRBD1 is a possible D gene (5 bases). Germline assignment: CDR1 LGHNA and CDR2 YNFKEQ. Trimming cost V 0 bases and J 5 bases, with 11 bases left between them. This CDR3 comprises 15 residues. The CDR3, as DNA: TGTGCCAGCAGCCAAGATTTAGGGACCGATCAGCCCCAGCATTTT. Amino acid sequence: CASSQDLGTDQPQHF.

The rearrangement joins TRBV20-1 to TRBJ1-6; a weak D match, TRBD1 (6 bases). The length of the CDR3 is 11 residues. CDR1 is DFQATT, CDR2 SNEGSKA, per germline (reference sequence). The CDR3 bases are TGCAGCGCAGGGGTTAATTCACCCCTCCACTTT. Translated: CSAGVNSPLHF.

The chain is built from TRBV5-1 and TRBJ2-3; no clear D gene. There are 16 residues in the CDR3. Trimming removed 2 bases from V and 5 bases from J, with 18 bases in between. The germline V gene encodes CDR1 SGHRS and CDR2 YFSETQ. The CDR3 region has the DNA TGCGCCAGCAGCTTAGTTTACCGCTTATCCGGAGATACGCAGTATTTT. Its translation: CASSLVYRLSGDTQYF.